This TCR beta chain was profiled in a study of shared clonotypes between healthy human individuals. Deep was the level used in running the assay. Clones were sequenced by immunoSEQ multiplex PCR, and TCRdb holds only the in-frame ones, with some missing. This sample has about 500,000 clones, with about 74% found just once. Trimming at V came to 8 bases and at J to 0 bases, leaving 10 bases not matched to a gene. The CDR3 runs to 16 residues. Germline V CDR1 and CDR2: LNHNV, YYDKDF (reference sequence). The source of this sequence is a woman in her thirties or forties in good health. Some clones in this sample may be carry-over from other donors' samples. The sample consisted of PBMCs. The V gene is TRBV15, the J gene TRBJ1-5; 7 nucleotides agree with TRBD1. The CDR3 loop reads CATVPWTGHSNQPQHF. The CDR3 region has the DNA TGTGCCACCGTACCATGGACAGGCCATAGCAATCAGCCCCAGCATTTT.